This T cell receptor (beta chain) was captured by sequencing in a study of shared clonotypes between healthy human individuals. General study findings and limits: Some clonotypes were shared by all four sorted-subset donors, while others were not shared. The non-shared ones had lower generation probabilities than the shared ones.

CDR3 length: 11 amino acids. Germline V gene sequence: CDR1 SQVTM, CDR2 ANQGSEA. The germline V and J ends were trimmed by 3 bases and 6 bases, with 5 bases remaining between them. Authors' methods: Filtering differed for immunoSEQ, which gave only junction sequences without quality scores. Repertoires were generated with immunoSEQ multiplex PCR, while TCRdb's copy carries only in-frame clones and drops some. V and J calls and clone size are those listed in that table; D and trimming were worked out from the DNA. The sample includes about 2 million clones, less than 95% of them seen just once. CD45RO-negative, CCR7-selected cells formed the naive CD8 fraction, which excluded terminally differentiated effector memory CD45RA+ cells. The healthy adult donors were HIV-negative and reported no recent acute infections or vaccinations. On this clone itself: Its target is not known.

The rearrangement links TRBV29-1 to TRBJ2-2, with D hard to call. The sequence was obtained from a man aged 18 to 35 in good health. The sample consisted of naive CD8+ T cells sorted from blood. The CDR3 bases are TGCAGCGTTGACCTGGCCGGGGAGCTGTTTTTT. Protein product: CSVDLAGELFF.